A single count supports the clone carrying this T cell receptor beta chain. Data came from immunoSEQ multiplex PCR; TCRdb stores just in-frame clones and leaves some out. Among under 95,000 clones, roughly 98% were seen once, and the ten largest hold approximately 0.15%. Deletions cut 6 bases from V and 6 bases from J, with 18 bases between. Germline CDR1 is MDHEN and CDR2 is SYDVKM. This CDR3 has 15 residues. This specimen belongs to a study of technical replicates of blood from a handful of donors. The clonotype comes from a human donor in good health. The chain carries TRBV28 and TRBJ2-1; perhaps TRBD2 as D (5 bases). Specimen: T cells isolated from PBMCs. The CDR3 reads CASRLLKMEVNEQFF. The CDR3, as DNA: TGTGCCAGCAGACTACTGAAGATGGAGGTCAATGAGCAGTTCTTC.